Sequencing of this T cell receptor beta chain was carried out in a study of CD8 T cells in Susac syndrome. Study summary: Blood was drawn from Susac syndrome patients while they were therapy-naive, on corticosteroids, or on intravenous immunoglobulin alone. Study results and limitations: That the number of individuals in its TCR sequencing and HLA analysis was relatively small was acknowledged by the study.

The ends lost 0 bases at V and 1 base at J; junction bases unmatched: 2. Germline CDR1 SGHRS, CDR2 YFSETQ. CDR3 length: 17 amino acids. The diagnostic criteria were recently defined, and patients with Susac syndrome met them for definite or probable disease. To note about this clonotype: Its antigen is still unknown.

Reverse transcription of roughly 0.45 to 1 ug RNA was performed with random hexamers. A single record per CDR3 protein comes from TCRdb applying MiXCR to the immunoSEQ multiplex PCR reads. This sample has around 200,000 distinct CDR3 sequences, with approximately 95% found just once. The material sequenced was CD4+ T cells from PBMCs. The chain is built from TRBV5-1 and TRBJ2-1, with 12 bases lining up with TRBD2. The TCR sequence derives from a human donor with Susac syndrome. The CDR3 sequence: CASSLVLAGGSYNEQFF. The CDR3 DNA reads TGCGCCAGCAGCTTGGTACTAGCGGGGGGTTCCTACAATGAGCAGTTCTTC.